This is a list of T cell receptor beta chains from one sample in a study of shared clonotypes between healthy human individuals. The data were produced by immunoSEQ multiplex PCR, yet TCRdb's version contains in-frame clones alone and is incomplete. The profile shows some 360,000 clones, less than 75% of them singletons. The material sequenced was memory CD4+ T cells sorted from blood. These receptors came from a man aged 25-45 years in good health. CDR3s include the opening cysteine and the closing phenylalanine or tryptophan. Fields, in order: V gene, clone size, D gene, J gene, CDR3 DNA, CDR3 protein. A D gene is named only where the DNA matches it firmly. Size tells how often a clone was seen (once, few, many) or the class of an expanded clone, and some rows leave it out.

>TRBV5-6|.|.|TRBJ2-2
TGTGCCAGCAGCTCGTTCTCAGGGGCAGTCACCGGGGAGCTGTTTTTT
CASSSFSGAVTGELFF
>TRBV10-3|.|.|TRBJ1-1
TGTGCCATCTCCAGAGTGAACACTGAAGCTTTCTTT
CAISRVNTEAFF
>TRBV27|.|.|TRBJ2-6
TGTGCCAGCGGTCAGACTAGTACACTAAACTCTGGGGCCAACGTCCTGACTTTC
CASGQTSTLNSGANVLTF
>TRBV5-1|few|.|TRBJ2-4
TGCGCCAGCAGCTTGGGGATCCACGGGGACATTCAGTACTTC
CASSLGIHGDIQYF
>TRBV6-5|.|TRBD1|TRBJ1-4
TGTGCCAGCAGTTACTTTCAGGGGGCGTATGAAAAACTGTTTTTT
CASSYFQGAYEKLFF
>TRBV7-2|.|.|TRBJ2-7
TGTGCCAGCAAAACAGGGCCCCTCTCCTACGAGCAGTACTTC
CASKTGPLSYEQYF
>TRBV7-6|once|.|TRBJ2-2
TGTGCCAGCAGCTTAGCAGTGGCTAGTTCGACCGGGGAGCTGTTTTTT
CASSLAVASSTGELFF
>TRBV4-2|.|TRBD1|TRBJ1-4
TGTGCCAGCAGCCAAGATTTACAGGGGAGCTTGGCAACTAATGAAAAACTGTTTTTT
CASSQDLQGSLATNEKLFF
>TRBV30|.|.|TRBJ2-1
TGTGCCTGGAGTGTATGGGACGATGAGCAGTTCTTC
CAWSVWDDEQFF
>TRBV4-1|.|TRBD2|TRBJ2-1
TGCGCCAGCAGCCGAAACAGACTAGCGGGAGGGGATGAGCAGTTCTTC
CASSRNRLAGGDEQFF
>TRBV5-1|once|.|TRBJ2-1
TGCGCCAGCAGCGCGGGACAGACAGACAATGAGCAGTTCTTC
CASSAGQTDNEQFF
>TRBV7-3|.|.|TRBJ2-2
TGTGCCAGCAGCTCGGGATACACCGGGGAGCTGTTTTTT
CASSSGYTGELFF
>TRBV6-4|.|.|TRBJ1-4
TGTGCCAGCCAGACAGTAATATCGGGCCCGGAGGATGAAAAACTGTTTTTT
CASQTVISGPEDEKLFF
>TRBV25-1|.|TRBD1|TRBJ2-7
TGTGCCAGCAGTGAATTACAGGGGGCGCCGGGCTCTTACGAGCAGTACTTC
CASSELQGAPGSYEQYF
>TRBV4-1|.|.|TRBJ2-2
TGCGCCAGCAGCCAACCCGCGGGCACCGGGGAGCTGTTTTTT
CASSQPAGTGELFF
>TRBV5-1|.|TRBD2|TRBJ2-1
TGCGCCAGCAGCCACCGGACTAGCGGGAGTAAAGTGAATGAGCAGTTCTTC
CASSHRTSGSKVNEQFF
>TRBV7-3|.|.|TRBJ1-2
TGTGCCAGCAGACAGGAACAGGCCTATGGCTACACCTTC
CASRQEQAYGYTF
>TRBV7-2|.|TRBD2|TRBJ2-2
TGTGCCGGTATGGAGGTTAGCGGGGTCGCCGGGGAGCTGTTTTTT
CAGMEVSGVAGELFF
>TRBV29-1|.|TRBD1|TRBJ2-4
TGCAGCGTTACCGGACAGGGGGCGGCCAAAAACATTCAGTACTTC
CSVTGQGAAKNIQYF
>TRBV29-1|.|TRBD1|TRBJ2-5
TGCAGCGTTGAATTGGGAGACAGGGGGCGCAGAGAGCAGTACTTC
CSVELGDRGRREQYF
>TRBV29-1|many|.|TRBJ1-2
TGCAGCGCCACGGGATCCTATGGCTACACCTTC
CSATGSYGYTF
>TRBV5-6|.|.|TRBJ2-5
TGTGCCAGCAGCTTTGCGCCGTTGGGGGGACTGCAAGAGACCCAGTACTTC
CASSFAPLGGLQETQYF
>TRBV5-1|.|.|TRBJ2-3
TGCGCCAGCAGCTTTGACGGAGATACGCAGTATTTT
CASSFDGDTQYF
>TRBV28|.|.|TRBJ1-2
TGTGCCAGCAGTCTTCAGGGATCCTATCGCTACACCTTC
CASSLQGSYRYTF
>TRBV27|.|TRBD2|TRBJ2-2
TGTGCCAGCAGACCCGGACTAGCGGTATTTGGCCTGAACACCGGGGAGCTGTTTTTT
CASRPGLAVFGLNTGELFF
>TRBV19|.|.|TRBJ1-5
TGTGCCAGTAGTATCGGACCCTATAGCAATCAGCCCCAGCATTTT
CASSIGPYSNQPQHF